Below are 6 T cell receptor beta chains sequenced from a single sample in a study of cytomegalovirus exposure and HLA in healthy donors. Here immunoSEQ multiplex PCR was the method, and the copy in TCRdb shows in-frame clones only, minus some. This table holds approximately 62,000 clones, about 90% found once. The material sequenced was PBMCs. The receptor source for this set is a woman aged 18-29 years in good health and CMV-seronegative.

V usage is TRBV2 and J usage is TRBJ2-5; D remains unclear. Deletions cut 2 bases from V and 2 bases from J, with 9 bases between. Germline V gene sequence: CDR1 SNHLY, CDR2 FYNNEI. This CDR3 contains 14 residues. This chain's CDR3 is CASSEFSLQETQYF. In DNA form, the CDR3 reads TGTGCCAGCAGTGAATTTTCCCTTCAAGAGACCCAGTACTTC.

The genes are TRBV10-2 and TRBJ2-7, with TRBD2 matching over 8 bases. The germline CDR1 and CDR2 sequences are WSHSY and SAAADI. The CDR3 has 14 amino acids. Trimming removed 8 bases from V and 6 bases from J; junction bases left unmatched: 12. CDR3: CASGPSREGTEQYF. For the CDR3, the DNA is TGCGCCAGCGGACCTAGTCGGGAGGGCACCGAGCAGTACTTC.

The V gene is TRBV4-2, the J gene TRBJ1-4; D may be TRBD1 (5 bases). V lost 1 base and J 1 base, leaving 16 bases between the germline ends. CDR1 LGHNA and CDR2 YNFKEQ come from the germline V gene. The CDR3 totals 18 residues. The CDR3 bases are TGTGCCAGCAGCCAAGTCCTACAGGTAGAAAGAACTAATGAAAAACTGTTTTTT. Translating it yields CASSQVLQVERTNEKLFF.

The chain links TRBV2 to TRBJ2-3, with TRBD2 identical over 12 bases. The CDR3 runs to 15 residues. V shed 9 bases and J 2 bases; nucleotides not matched to a gene: 6. Germline V lookup: CDR1 SNHLY, CDR2 FYNNEI. CDR3 DNA sequence: TGTGCCAGAAAGTCTAGCGGGGGGGCCACAGATACGCAGTATTTT. Translation gives CARKSSGGATDTQYF.

This chain connects TRBV27 to TRBJ1-2; 7 bases align to TRBD1. The V and J ends lost 5 bases and 4 bases, in that order; junction bases with no gene match: 10. The germline gives CDR1 MNHEY, CDR2 SMNVEV (reference sequence). The CDR3 is 15 residues long. CDR3 loop: CASSPPGQRIYGYTF. The CDR3 DNA is TGTGCCAGCAGTCCTCCGGGACAGAGGATCTATGGCTACACCTTC.

The V call is TRBV6-5, the J call TRBJ1-2, with a weak D call TRBD1 (5 bases). The CDR3 contains 11 residues. Germline-derived CDR1 and CDR2 are MNHEY and SVGAGI. V was pared by 5 bases and J by 7 bases, with 8 bases between. The CDR3 DNA reads TGTGCCAGCAGTCCGGGGGGTGGCTACACCTTC. Translation gives CASSPGGGYTF.